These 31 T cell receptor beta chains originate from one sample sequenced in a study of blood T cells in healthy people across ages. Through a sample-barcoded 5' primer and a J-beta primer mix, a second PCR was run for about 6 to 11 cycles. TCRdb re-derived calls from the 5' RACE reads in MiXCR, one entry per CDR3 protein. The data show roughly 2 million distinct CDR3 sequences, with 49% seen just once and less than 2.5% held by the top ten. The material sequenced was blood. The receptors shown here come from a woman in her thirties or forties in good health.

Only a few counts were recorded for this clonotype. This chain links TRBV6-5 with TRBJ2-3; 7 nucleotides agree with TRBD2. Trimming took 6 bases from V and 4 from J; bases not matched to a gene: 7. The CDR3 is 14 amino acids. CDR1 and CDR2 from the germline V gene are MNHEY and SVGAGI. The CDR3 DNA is TGTGCCAGCAGCCCACTAGCGCGAGCAGATACGCAGTATTTT. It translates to CASSPLARADTQYF.

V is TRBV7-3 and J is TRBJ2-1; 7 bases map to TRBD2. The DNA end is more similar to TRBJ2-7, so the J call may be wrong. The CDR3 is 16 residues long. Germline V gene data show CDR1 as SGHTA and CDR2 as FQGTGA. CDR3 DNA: TGTGCCAGCAGGGCAAACGGGGGGAGCTCCTACAATGAGCAGTACTTC. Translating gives CASRANGGSSYNEQYF.

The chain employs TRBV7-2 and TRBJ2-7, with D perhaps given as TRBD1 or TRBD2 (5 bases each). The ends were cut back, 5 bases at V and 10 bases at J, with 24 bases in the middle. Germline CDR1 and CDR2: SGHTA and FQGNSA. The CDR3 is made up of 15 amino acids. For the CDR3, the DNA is TGTGCCAGCAGCAACGTCGGGACCTCCCTAGGAACCCAGTACTTC. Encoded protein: CASSNVGTSLGTQYF.

CDR3 sequence (DNA): TGTGCCAGCAGTTGGGAGACACATAACACCGGGGAGCTGTTTTTT. As protein: CASSWETHNTGELFF. The chain employs TRBV28 and TRBJ2-2; the D gene is possibly TRBD2 (5 bases). The CDR3 loop spans 15 amino acids. Germline CDR1 and CDR2: MDHEN and SYDVKM. V was clipped by 4 bases and J by 2 bases, with 11 bases between them. Full variable domain (missing parts from reference TRBV28 and TRBJ2-2): DVKVTQSSRYLVKRTGEKVFLECVQDMDHENMFWYRQDPGLGLRLIYFSYDVKMKEKGDIPEGYSVSREKKERFSLILESASTNQTSMYLCASSWETHNTGELFFGEGSRLTVL.

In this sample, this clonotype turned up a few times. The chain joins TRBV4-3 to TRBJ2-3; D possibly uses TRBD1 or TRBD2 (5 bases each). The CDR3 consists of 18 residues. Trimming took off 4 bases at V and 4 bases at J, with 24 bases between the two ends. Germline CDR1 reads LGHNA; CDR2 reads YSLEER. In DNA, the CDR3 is TGCGCCAGCAGCCTAGAAGGAGGTGAAGGGGAGCAACCAGATACGCAGTATTTT. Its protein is CASSLEGGEGEQPDTQYF.

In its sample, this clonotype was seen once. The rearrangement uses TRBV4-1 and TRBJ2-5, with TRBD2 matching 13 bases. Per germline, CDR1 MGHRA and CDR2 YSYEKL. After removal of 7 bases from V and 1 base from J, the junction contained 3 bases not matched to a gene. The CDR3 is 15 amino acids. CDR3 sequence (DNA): TGCGCCAGCACGGGGACTAGCGGGGCCCAAGAGACCCAGTACTTC. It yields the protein CASTGTSGAQETQYF.

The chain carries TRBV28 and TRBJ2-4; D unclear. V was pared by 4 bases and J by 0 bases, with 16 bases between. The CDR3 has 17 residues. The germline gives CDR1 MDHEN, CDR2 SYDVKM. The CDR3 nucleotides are TGTGCCAGCAGTTCTCAAAGACGGAAATTAGCCAAAAACATTCAGTACTTC. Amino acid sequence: CASSSQRRKLAKNIQYF. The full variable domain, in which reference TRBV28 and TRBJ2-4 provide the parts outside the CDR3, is DVKVTQSSRYLVKRTGEKVFLECVQDMDHENMFWYRQDPGLGLRLIYFSYDVKMKEKGDIPEGYSVSREKKERFSLILESASTNQTSMYLCASSSQRRKLAKNIQYFGAGTRLSVL.

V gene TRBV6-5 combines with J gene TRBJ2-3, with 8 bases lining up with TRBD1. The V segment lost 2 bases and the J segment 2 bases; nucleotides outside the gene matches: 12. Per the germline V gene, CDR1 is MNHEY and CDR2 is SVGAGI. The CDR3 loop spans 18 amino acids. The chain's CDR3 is CASSYPLRGPSTTDTQYF. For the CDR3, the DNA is TGTGCCAGCAGTTACCCCCTCAGGGGGCCTTCTACCACAGATACGCAGTATTTT.

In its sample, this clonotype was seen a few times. CDR3 residues: CSASLAFSGANVLTF. CDR3 DNA: TGCAGTGCTAGTTTAGCCTTCTCTGGGGCCAACGTCCTGACTTTC. This chain links TRBV20-1 with TRBJ2-6; no firm D call. The CDR3 contains 15 residues. V was pared by 3 bases and J by 0 bases, with 9 bases between. Germline V gives CDR1 DFQATT, CDR2 SNEGSKA (reference sequence).

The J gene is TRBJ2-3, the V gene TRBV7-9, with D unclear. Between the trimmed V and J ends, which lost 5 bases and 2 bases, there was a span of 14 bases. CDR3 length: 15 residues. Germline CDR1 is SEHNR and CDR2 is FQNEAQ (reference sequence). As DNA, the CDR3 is TGTGCCAGCAGCCCAGTGAAGAGAACCACAGATACGCAGTATTTT. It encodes CASSPVKRTTDTQYF.

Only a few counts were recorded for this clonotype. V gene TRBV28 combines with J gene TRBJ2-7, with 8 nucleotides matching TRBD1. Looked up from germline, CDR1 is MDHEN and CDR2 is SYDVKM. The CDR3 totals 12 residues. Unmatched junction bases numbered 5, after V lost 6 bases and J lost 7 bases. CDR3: CASSWTGFEQYF. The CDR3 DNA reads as TGTGCCAGCAGCTGGACAGGGTTTGAGCAGTACTTC.

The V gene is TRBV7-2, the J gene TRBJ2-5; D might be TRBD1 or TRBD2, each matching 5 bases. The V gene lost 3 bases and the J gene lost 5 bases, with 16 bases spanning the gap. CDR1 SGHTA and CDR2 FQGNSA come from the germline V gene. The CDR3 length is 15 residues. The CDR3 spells CASSLIGAWGETQYF. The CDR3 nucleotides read TGTGCCAGCAGCTTGATTGGGGCCTGGGGGGAGACCCAGTACTTC.

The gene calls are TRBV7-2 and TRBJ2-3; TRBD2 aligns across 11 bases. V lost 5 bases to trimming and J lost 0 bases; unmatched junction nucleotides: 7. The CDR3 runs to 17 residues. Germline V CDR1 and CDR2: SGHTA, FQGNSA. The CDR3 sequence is CASSPLGLAVSTDTQYF. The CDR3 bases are TGTGCCAGCAGCCCACTGGGACTAGCGGTTAGCACAGATACGCAGTATTTT.

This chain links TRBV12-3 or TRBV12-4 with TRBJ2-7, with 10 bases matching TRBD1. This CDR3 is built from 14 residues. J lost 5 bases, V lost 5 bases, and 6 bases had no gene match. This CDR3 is CASSRRDRGHEQYF. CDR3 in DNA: TGTGCCAGCAGTCGACGGGACAGGGGCCACGAGCAGTACTTC.

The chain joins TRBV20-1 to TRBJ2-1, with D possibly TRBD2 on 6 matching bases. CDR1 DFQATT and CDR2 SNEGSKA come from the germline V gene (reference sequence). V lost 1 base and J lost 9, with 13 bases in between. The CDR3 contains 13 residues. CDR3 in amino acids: CSARVRGYGEQFF. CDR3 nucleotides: TGCAGTGCTAGAGTACGGGGGTATGGTGAGCAGTTCTTC.

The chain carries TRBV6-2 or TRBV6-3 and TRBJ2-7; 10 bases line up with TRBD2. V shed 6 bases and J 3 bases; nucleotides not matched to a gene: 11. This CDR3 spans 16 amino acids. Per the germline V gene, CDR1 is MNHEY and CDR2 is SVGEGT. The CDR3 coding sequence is TGTGCCAGCAGGTTTAGCGGGGGGACCAACTACTACGAGCAGTACTTC. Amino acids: CASRFSGGTNYYEQYF.

The CDR3 bases are TGTGCCAGCAGTGAAATGATGAACACTGAAGCTTTCTTT. Protein: CASSEMMNTEAFF. The chain joins TRBV25-1 to TRBJ1-1; D unclear. Trimming stripped 2 bases from V and 0 bases from J, with 4 bases between. This CDR3 spans 13 amino acids. Germline values: CDR1 MGHDK, CDR2 SYGVNS. The full variable domain, with the rest looked up from reference TRBV25-1 and TRBJ1-1, is EADIYQTPRYLVIGTGKKITLECSQTMGHDKMYWYQQDPGMELHLIHYSYGVNSTEKGDLSSESTVSRIRTEHFPLTLESARPSHTSQYLCASSEMMNTEAFFGQGTRLTVV.

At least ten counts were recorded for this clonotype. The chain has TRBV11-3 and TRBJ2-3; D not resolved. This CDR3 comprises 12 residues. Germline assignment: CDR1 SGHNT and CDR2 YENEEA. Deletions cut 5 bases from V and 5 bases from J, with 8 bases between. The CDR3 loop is CASSTSRDTQYF. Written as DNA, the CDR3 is TGTGCCAGCAGCACAAGTAGAGATACGCAGTATTTT.

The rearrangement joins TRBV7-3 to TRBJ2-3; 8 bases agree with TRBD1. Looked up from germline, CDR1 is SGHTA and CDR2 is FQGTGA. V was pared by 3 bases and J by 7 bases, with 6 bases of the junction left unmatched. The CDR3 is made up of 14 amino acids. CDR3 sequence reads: CASSFGQGPYTQYF. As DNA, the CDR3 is TGTGCCAGCAGCTTCGGACAGGGACCCTATACGCAGTATTTT.

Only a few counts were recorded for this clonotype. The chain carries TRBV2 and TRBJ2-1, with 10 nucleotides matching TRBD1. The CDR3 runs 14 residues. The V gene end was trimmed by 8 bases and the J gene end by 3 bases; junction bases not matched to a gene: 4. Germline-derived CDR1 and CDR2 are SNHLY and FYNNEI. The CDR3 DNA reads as TGTGCCAGCTTTAGGGACAGGGGCTACAATGAGCAGTTCTTC. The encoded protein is CASFRDRGYNEQFF.

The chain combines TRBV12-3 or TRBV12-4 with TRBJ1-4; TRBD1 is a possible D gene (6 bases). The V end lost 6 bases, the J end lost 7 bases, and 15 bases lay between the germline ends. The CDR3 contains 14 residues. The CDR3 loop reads CASRRQGISEKLFF. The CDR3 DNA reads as TGTGCCAGCAGACGCCAGGGGATAAGTGAAAAACTGTTTTTT.

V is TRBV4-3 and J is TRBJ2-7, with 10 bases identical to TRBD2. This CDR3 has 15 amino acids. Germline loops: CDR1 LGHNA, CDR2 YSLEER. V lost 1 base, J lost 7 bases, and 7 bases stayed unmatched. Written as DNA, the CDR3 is TGCGCCAGCAGCCAAGGAGCGGGGGGGCTAAATGAGCAGTACTTC. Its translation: CASSQGAGGLNEQYF.

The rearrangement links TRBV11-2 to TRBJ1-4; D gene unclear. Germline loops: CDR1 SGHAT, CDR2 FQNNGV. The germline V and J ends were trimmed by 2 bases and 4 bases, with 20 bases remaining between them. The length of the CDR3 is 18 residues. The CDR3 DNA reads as TGTGCCAGCAGCTTAAGGAATCGATGGGTGCAGCATAATGAAAAACTGTTTTTT. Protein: CASSLRNRWVQHNEKLFF.

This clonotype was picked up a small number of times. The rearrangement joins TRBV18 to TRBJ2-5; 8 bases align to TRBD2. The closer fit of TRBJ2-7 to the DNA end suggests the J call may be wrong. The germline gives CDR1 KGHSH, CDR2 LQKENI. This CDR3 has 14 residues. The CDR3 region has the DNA TGTGCCAGCTCACCTTCATCGGGAGGGCGCGAGCAGTACTTC. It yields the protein CASSPSSGGREQYF.

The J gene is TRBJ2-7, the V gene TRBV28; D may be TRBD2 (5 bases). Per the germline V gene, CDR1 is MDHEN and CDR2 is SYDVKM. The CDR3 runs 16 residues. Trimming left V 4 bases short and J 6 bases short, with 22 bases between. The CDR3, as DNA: TGTGCCAGCAGTTCCCGCCCCCGGGGTCCGGTTTTCGAGCAGTACTTC. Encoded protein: CASSSRPRGPVFEQYF.

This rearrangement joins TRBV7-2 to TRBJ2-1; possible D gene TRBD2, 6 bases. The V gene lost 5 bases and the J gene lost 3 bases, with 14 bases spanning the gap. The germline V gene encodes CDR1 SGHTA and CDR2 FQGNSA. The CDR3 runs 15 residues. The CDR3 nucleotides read TGTGCCAGCAGCATGTGGACTAACGTCTACAATGAGCAGTTCTTC. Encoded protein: CASSMWTNVYNEQFF.

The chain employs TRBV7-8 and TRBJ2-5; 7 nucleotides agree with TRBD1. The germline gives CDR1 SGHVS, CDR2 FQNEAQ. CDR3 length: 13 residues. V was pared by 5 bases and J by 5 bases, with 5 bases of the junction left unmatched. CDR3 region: CASSTTTGETQYF. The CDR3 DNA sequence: TGTGCCAGCAGCACAACGACAGGGGAGACCCAGTACTTC.

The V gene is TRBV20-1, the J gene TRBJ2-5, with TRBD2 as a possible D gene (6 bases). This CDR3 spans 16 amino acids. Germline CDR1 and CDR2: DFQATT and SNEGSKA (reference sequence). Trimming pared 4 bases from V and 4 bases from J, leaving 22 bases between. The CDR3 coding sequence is TGCAGTGCTAAATATGACCCGACGGGACTGAGAGAGACCCAGTACTTC. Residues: CSAKYDPTGLRETQYF.

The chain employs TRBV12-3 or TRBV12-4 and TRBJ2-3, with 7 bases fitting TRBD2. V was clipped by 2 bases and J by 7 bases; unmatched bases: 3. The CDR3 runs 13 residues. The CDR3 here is CASSLTAGNTQYF. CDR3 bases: TGTGCCAGCAGTTTAACAGCGGGGAATACGCAGTATTTT.

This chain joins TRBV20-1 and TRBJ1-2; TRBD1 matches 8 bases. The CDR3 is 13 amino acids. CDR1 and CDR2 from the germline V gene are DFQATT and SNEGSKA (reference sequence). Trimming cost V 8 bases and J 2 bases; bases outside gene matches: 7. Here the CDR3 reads CSSPTGGNYGYTF. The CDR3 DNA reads TGCAGTTCACCCACAGGGGGGAACTATGGCTACACCTTC.

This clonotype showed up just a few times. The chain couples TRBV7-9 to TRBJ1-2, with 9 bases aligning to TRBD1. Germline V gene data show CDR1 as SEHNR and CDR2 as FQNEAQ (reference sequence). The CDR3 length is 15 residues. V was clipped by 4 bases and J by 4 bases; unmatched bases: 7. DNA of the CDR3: TGTGCCAGCAGCTCCGGACAGGGGATTAGCTATGGCTACACCTTC. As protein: CASSSGQGISYGYTF.